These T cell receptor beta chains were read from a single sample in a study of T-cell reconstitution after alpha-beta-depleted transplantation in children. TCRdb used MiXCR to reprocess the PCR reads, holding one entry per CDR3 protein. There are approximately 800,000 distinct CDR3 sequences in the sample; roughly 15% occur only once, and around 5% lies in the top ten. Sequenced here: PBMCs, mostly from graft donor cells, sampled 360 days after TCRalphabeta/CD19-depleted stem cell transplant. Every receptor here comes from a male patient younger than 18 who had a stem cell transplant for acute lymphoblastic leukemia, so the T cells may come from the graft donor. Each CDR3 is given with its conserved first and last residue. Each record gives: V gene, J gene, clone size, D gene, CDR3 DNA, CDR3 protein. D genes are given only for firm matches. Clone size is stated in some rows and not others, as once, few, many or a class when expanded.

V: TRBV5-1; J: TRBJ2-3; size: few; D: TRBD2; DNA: TGCGCCAGCAGCGTCACTAGCGGGGGAGATACGCAGTATTTT; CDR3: CASSVTSGGDTQYF
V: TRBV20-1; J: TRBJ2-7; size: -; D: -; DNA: TGCAGTGCTCGTCTGCCCCAGGGGCGCGAGCAGTACTTC; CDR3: CSARLPQGREQYF
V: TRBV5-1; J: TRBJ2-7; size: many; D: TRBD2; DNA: TGCGCCAGCAGCTTGCTAGCGGGAGCTGCCTACGAGCAGTACTTC; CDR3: CASSLLAGAAYEQYF
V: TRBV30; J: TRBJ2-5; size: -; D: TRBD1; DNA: TGTGCCTGGGACAGGGGGCAAGAGACCCAGTACTTC; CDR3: CAWDRGQETQYF
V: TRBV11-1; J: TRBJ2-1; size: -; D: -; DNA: TGTGCCAGCAGCTTACACGGGGATGAGCAGTTCTTC; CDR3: CASSLHGDEQFF
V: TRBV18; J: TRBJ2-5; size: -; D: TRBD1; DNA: TGTGCCAGCTTTCCCCGGGACAGGAGAGAGACCCAGTACTTC; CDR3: CASFPRDRRETQYF
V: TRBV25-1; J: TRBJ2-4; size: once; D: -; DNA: TGTGCCAGCAGTGATGCGGGGAGTGGGAACATTCAGTACTTC; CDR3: CASSDAGSGNIQYF
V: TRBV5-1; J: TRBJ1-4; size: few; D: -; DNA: TGCGCCAGCAGCTCCTGGGCCGGGAAGAATGAAAAACTGTTTTTT; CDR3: CASSSWAGKNEKLFF
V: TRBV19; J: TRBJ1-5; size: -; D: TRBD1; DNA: TGTGCCAGTAGTTACCGGGACAGGGCAAGCAATCAGCCCCAGCATTTT; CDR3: CASSYRDRASNQPQHF
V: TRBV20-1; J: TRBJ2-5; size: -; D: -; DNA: TGCAGTGCGGTACCAGGGGGGCAGACCCAGTACTTC; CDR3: CSAVPGGQTQYF
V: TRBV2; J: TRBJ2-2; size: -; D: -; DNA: TGTGCCAGCAGTGTCGGGAGACGGGCCGGGGAGCTGTTTTTT; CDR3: CASSVGRRAGELFF
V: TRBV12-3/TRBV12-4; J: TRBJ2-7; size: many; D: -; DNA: TGTGCCAGCAGTCTAATAGGACAACGGTACGAGCAGTACTTC; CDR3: CASSLIGQRYEQYF
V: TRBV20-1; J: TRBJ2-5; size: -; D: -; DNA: TGCAGTGCTAGTTCCCTGGCAGGGACCCAGTACTTC; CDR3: CSASSLAGTQYF
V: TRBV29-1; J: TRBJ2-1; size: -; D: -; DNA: TGCAGCGCCGTCATCCGGGACGGCATATACAATGAGCAGTTCTTC; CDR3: CSAVIRDGIYNEQFF
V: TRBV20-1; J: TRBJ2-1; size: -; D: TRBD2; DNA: TGCAGTTCGTGGGCGGGAGGGCGAATTCGAGGCTCCTACAATGAGCAGTTCTTC; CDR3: CSSWAGGRIRGSYNEQFF
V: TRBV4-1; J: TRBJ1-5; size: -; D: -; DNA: TGCGCCAGCAGCCAAGAGGGTCTGGGAGGTCAGCCCCAGCATTTT; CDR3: CASSQEGLGGQPQHF
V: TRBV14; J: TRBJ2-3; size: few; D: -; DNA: TGTGCCAGCAGCCAATGGAGACATAACACAGATACGCAGTATTTT; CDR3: CASSQWRHNTDTQYF
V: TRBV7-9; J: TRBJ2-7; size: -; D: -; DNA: TGTGCCAGCAGCTCCAACCTCCTCTACGAGCAGTACTTC; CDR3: CASSSNLLYEQYF
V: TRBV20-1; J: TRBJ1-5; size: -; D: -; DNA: TGCAGTGCTAGAGATCGGGTTCGTCGCCGACCCAGCAATCAGCCCCATCATTTT; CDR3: CSARDRVRRRPSNQPHHF
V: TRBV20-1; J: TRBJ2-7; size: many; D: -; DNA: TGCAGTGCTAGAGATAGTCTAGACCCCTACGAGCAGTACTTC; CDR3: CSARDSLDPYEQYF
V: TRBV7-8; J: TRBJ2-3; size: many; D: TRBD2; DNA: TGTGCCAGCAGCTTTGAGGTAGCGGGAGGGTACTCCAACACAGATACGCAGTATTTT; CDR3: CASSFEVAGGYSNTDTQYF
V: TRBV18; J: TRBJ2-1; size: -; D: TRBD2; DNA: TGTGCCAGCTCCTCGACTAGCGGGACTTTCGATGAGCAGTTCTTC; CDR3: CASSSTSGTFDEQFF
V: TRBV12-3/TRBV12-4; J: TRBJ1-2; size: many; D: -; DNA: TGTGCCAGCAGTTTGGACCCTCTCGGCTATGGCTACACCTTC; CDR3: CASSLDPLGYGYTF
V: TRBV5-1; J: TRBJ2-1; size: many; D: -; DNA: TGCGCCAGCACCGTAGTGCGGGGTGGCTCCTACAATGAGCAGTTCTTC; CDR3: CASTVVRGGSYNEQFF
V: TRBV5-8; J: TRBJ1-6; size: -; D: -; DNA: TGTGCCAGCAGCTTGTCCCTTCAGGGGCGGAATTCACCCCTCCACTTT; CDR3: CASSLSLQGRNSPLHF
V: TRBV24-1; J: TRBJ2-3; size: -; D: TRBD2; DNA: TGTGCCACCAGTGATCCGGGACTAGCAACCAGCACAGATACGCAGTATTTT; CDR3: CATSDPGLATSTDTQYF
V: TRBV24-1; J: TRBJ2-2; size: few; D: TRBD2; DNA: TGTGCCACCAGTGATTCGGGACTAACCACCGGGGAGCTGTTTTTT; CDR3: CATSDSGLTTGELFF
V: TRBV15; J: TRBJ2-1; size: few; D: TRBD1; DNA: TGTGCCACCAGCAGAGTCCGGGACAGGCCGTTCTTC; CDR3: CATSRVRDRPFF
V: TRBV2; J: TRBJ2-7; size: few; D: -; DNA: TGTGCCAGCATAACAGGGATTACCTACGAGCAGTACTTC; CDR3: CASITGITYEQYF
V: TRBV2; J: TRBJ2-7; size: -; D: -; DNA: TGTGCCAGCAGGTGGGCCGGCTACGAGCAGTACTTC; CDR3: CASRWAGYEQYF
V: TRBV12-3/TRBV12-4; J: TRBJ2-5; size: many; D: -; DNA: TGTGCCAGCAGTTTAGCGCGGGACGGACAAGAGACCCAGTACTTC; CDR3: CASSLARDGQETQYF